Listed below are T cell receptor beta chains from one sample, sequenced in a study of blood T cell repertoires in COVID-19. Assay used: immunoSEQ multiplex PCR; TCRdb lists only in-frame clones, some missing. The sample lists under 300,000 clones, around 87% occurring once. Sequences were obtained from PBMCs or T cells enriched from blood (not recorded which). Receptors originate from a woman aged 40 to 49 with acute COVID-19. Each CDR3 is given with its conserved first and last residue. The D gene is left open where the match is weak. Where a row states a size, it is once, few, many or the class of an expanded clone; other rows omit it.

d_call j_call v_call clone_size cdr3_nt cdr3_aa
NA TRBJ2-1 TRBV6-5 NA TGTGCCAGCAGTTACTCGGGCCAGAGTATCTACAATGAGCAGTTCTTC CASSYSGQSIYNEQFF
TRBD2 TRBJ2-7 TRBV27 NA TGTGCCAGCAGTTTAGCAAGCGGGAGACGCTCCTACGAGCAGTACTTC CASSLASGRRSYEQYF
NA TRBJ2-1 TRBV7-9 NA TGTGCCAGCAGCTTAAGTGAAGCTTACAATGAGCAGTTCTTC CASSLSEAYNEQFF
TRBD1 TRBJ1-1 TRBV5-1 NA TGCGCCAGCAGCTTGGGGACAGGGCTGGACACTGAAGCTTTCTTT CASSLGTGLDTEAFF
NA TRBJ2-3 TRBV11-2 NA TGTGCCAGCAGCTTAGATCGGGAGAGCACAGATACGCAGTATTTT CASSLDRESTDTQYF
NA TRBJ1-4 TRBV2 NA TGTGCCAGCAGTGATGGTTATGGGGCTGGTGAAAAACTGTTTTTT CASSDGYGAGEKLFF
NA TRBJ2-7 TRBV9 NA TGTGCCAGCAGCGTAGATGGGACTTGGTCCTACGAGCAGTACTTC CASSVDGTWSYEQYF
TRBD1 TRBJ2-7 TRBV7-2 NA TGTGCCAGCAGCAGGACAGGGTTCCTCGAGCAGTACTTC CASSRTGFLEQYF
TRBD2 TRBJ2-2 TRBV9 NA TGTGCCAGCAGCGTAGGCCCTAGCGGGTTTGGTGCCGGGGAGCTGTTTTTT CASSVGPSGFGAGELFF
TRBD2 TRBJ2-7 TRBV6-5 NA TGTGCCAGCAGACCCCTAGCGGGAGGCTACGAGCAGTACTTC CASRPLAGGYEQYF
NA TRBJ2-7 TRBV3-1/TRBV3-2 NA TGTGCCAGCAGCCAAGTTTTGGGGCTCGAGCAGTACTTC CASSQVLGLEQYF
TRBD1 TRBJ1-2 TRBV19 NA TGTGCCAGTAGCCCACACGGACAGGGTGGGGACTATGGCTACACCTTC CASSPHGQGGDYGYTF
NA TRBJ2-2 TRBV19 NA TGTGCCAGTAGTTCCCCCGGGATCTCTCTACACGCCGGGGAGCTGTTTTTT CASSSPGISLHAGELFF
TRBD1 TRBJ2-1 TRBV9 NA TGTGCCAGCAGCGTAGAGACCACGGGACAGGGCCCCTACAATGAGCAGTTCTTC CASSVETTGQGPYNEQFF
NA TRBJ2-3 TRBV5-1 NA TGCGCCAGCAGCCAGACTATTGCTAGCACAGATACGCAGTATTTT CASSQTIASTDTQYF
NA TRBJ2-1 TRBV6-4 NA TGTGCCAGCAGTGACGGACAGCGCGGCTCCTACAATGAGCAGTTCTTC CASSDGQRGSYNEQFF
NA TRBJ1-6 TRBV6-1 NA TGTGCCAGCAGTGAAGATAAGGGGCATAGTTCACCCCTCCACTTT CASSEDKGHSSPLHF
TRBD2 TRBJ2-1 TRBV13 NA TGTGCCAGCAGCTTAGGGGGACTAAGCTCCTACAATGAGCAGTTCTTC CASSLGGLSSYNEQFF
NA TRBJ2-1 TRBV5-5 NA TGTGCCAGCAGCCCCGGGACTTATAACAATGAGCAGTTCTTC CASSPGTYNNEQFF
NA TRBJ1-5 TRBV28 NA TGTGCCAGCACGTTGGGGCTGGAGCAGCCCCAGCATTTT CASTLGLEQPQHF
NA TRBJ2-1 TRBV7-9 NA TGTGCCAGCAGCGCCGATTCGGTCGCCTACAATGAGCAGTTCTTC CASSADSVAYNEQFF
TRBD2 TRBJ2-1 TRBV30 once TGTGCCTGGAGTTTCCTAGCGGGAGCCTACAATGAGCAGTTCTTC CAWSFLAGAYNEQFF
TRBD1 TRBJ1-1 TRBV6-5 NA TGTGCCAGCAGATATAAGGACAGGGGCACTGAAGCTTTCTTT CASRYKDRGTEAFF
TRBD2 TRBJ2-1 TRBV27 NA TGTGCCAGCAGCTTAATTGCGGGAGGATCTGAGCAGTTCTTC CASSLIAGGSEQFF
TRBD1 TRBJ1-4 TRBV5-1 once TGCGCCAGCAGCTTGGGCCGGGACAGGAATGAAAAACTGTTTTTT CASSLGRDRNEKLFF
NA TRBJ2-7 TRBV5-4 NA TGTGCCAGCAGCGCGGGGCGGACGGTGAGCTCCTACGAGCAGTACTTC CASSAGRTVSSYEQYF
TRBD1 TRBJ2-7 TRBV2 NA TGTGCCAGCACGGGACAGACGTTCTCCTACGAGCAGTACTTC CASTGQTFSYEQYF
NA TRBJ2-3 TRBV11-3 NA TGTGCCAGCAGCCCCGACCATCAGGCAGATACGCAGTATTTT CASSPDHQADTQYF
TRBD1 TRBJ1-1 TRBV12-3/TRBV12-4 NA TGTGCCAGCAGTCGGACAGGGGTCACTGAAGCTTTCTTT CASSRTGVTEAFF
TRBD2 TRBJ2-7 TRBV9 NA TGTGCCAGCAGCGTAAGCACTAGCGACTCCTACGAGCAGTACTTC CASSVSTSDSYEQYF
NA TRBJ2-7 TRBV15 NA TGTGCCACCAGTCCCGGCAGGGCCTACGAGCAGTACTTC CATSPGRAYEQYF
TRBD2 TRBJ2-2 TRBV2 NA TGTGCCAGCACCGAAGCGGGAGACACCGGGGAGCTGTTTTTT CASTEAGDTGELFF
NA TRBJ2-1 TRBV19 NA TGTGCCAGTAGTATAGGGGGAGGCTCTAGCTCCTACAATGAGCAGTTCTTC CASSIGGGSSSYNEQFF
TRBD2 TRBJ2-5 TRBV6-5 NA TGTGCCAGCAGTCTAGGACTAGCGGAAGAGACCCAGTACTTC CASSLGLAEETQYF
TRBD2 TRBJ2-3 TRBV15 NA TGTGCCACCAGCAGAGAAACTAGCGGTTCAACAGATACGCAGTATTTT CATSRETSGSTDTQYF
NA TRBJ1-1 TRBV18 many TGTGCCAGCTCACAGGGGGATTGGGGGAACACTGAAGCTTTCTTT CASSQGDWGNTEAFF
NA TRBJ1-2 TRBV5-1 NA TGCGCCAGCAGCTTGGGATTAGGGGCGGACTATGGCTACACCTTC CASSLGLGADYGYTF
NA TRBJ1-2 TRBV5-1 NA TGCGCCAGCAGCTTGGCCGCAGAAAGCTACACCTTC CASSLAAESYTF
NA TRBJ2-1 TRBV7-2 NA TGTGCCAGCAGCTTAGGAGGATGGTACCCTAGTGATGAGCAGTTCTTC CASSLGGWYPSDEQFF
NA TRBJ1-1 TRBV5-1 NA TGCGCCAGCAGCTTGGAAGTCAGGGAAAGAACTGAAGCTTTCTTT CASSLEVRERTEAFF
NA TRBJ2-1 TRBV6-5 NA TGTGCCAGCAGTTTAAACAGGGAATCTCGGGTTACTGAGCAGTTCTTC CASSLNRESRVTEQFF
NA TRBJ1-5 TRBV19 NA TGTGCCAGTAGTAAGCTCGGGCAGGGCGGCAATCAGCCCCAGCATTTT CASSKLGQGGNQPQHF
TRBD1 TRBJ2-2 TRBV3-1/TRBV3-2 NA TGTGCCAGCAGAGGGACAGGGAACACCGGGGAGCTGTTTTTT CASRGTGNTGELFF
NA TRBJ2-5 TRBV2 NA TGTGCCAGCACAGCAGGTCGGAATAAAGAGACCCAGTACTTC CASTAGRNKETQYF
NA TRBJ1-3 TRBV6-6 NA TGTGCCAGCAGTTACTCGGGACAACGAAACACCATATATTTT CASSYSGQRNTIYF
TRBD2 TRBJ2-3 TRBV27 NA TGTGCCAGCAGTTTATCGGGCCTAGCGGGGAACACAGATACGCAGTATTTT CASSLSGLAGNTDTQYF
TRBD2 TRBJ2-3 TRBV23-1 NA TGCGCCAGCAGTCTAACTAGCGATAGGTACGATACGCAGTATTTT CASSLTSDRYDTQYF
NA TRBJ1-2 TRBV6-5 NA TGTGCCAGCAGTAAGGGGGTGACCGGCTACACCTTC CASSKGVTGYTF
TRBD1 TRBJ2-7 TRBV2 once TGTGCCAGCTTGGGGGTCCGGGACAGCTACGAGCAGTACTTC CASLGVRDSYEQYF
NA TRBJ1-1 TRBV9 once TGTGCCAGCAGCGTCTTAGACACGTTCATGAACACTGAAGCTTTCTTT CASSVLDTFMNTEAFF
NA TRBJ2-7 TRBV5-8 few TGTGCCAGCAGCTTGAAGACGGGAGATTCCATCTACGAGCAGTACTTC CASSLKTGDSIYEQYF
TRBD1 TRBJ1-2 TRBV5-1 NA TGCGCCAGCAAAGCGGACAGGTCCAGTGGCTACACCTTC CASKADRSSGYTF
NA TRBJ2-7 TRBV7-5 few TGTGTCAGAAGAACTATTTCGGGATCTTGCGGCTACGAGCAGTACTTC CVRRTISGSCGYEQYF
TRBD2 TRBJ2-7 TRBV5-6 NA TGTGCCAGCAGCGCACTAGCGGGAATAGACGAGCAGTACTTC CASSALAGIDEQYF
NA TRBJ2-1 TRBV19 NA TGTGCCAGTAGTATAGACCGGACCGGGATCAGTGAGCAGTTCTTC CASSIDRTGISEQFF
TRBD1 TRBJ2-2 TRBV9 NA TGTGCCAGCAGCCGATTGACAGGGGGCAACACCGGGGAGCTGTTTTTT CASSRLTGGNTGELFF
TRBD2 TRBJ2-1 TRBV5-8 NA TGTGCCAGCAGCGCGGGGACTAGCGGGAGGGCCGATGAGCAGTTCTTC CASSAGTSGRADEQFF
TRBD1 TRBJ1-4 TRBV19 once TGTGCCAGCGGACAGGGTCGTAATGAAAAACTGTTTTTT CASGQGRNEKLFF